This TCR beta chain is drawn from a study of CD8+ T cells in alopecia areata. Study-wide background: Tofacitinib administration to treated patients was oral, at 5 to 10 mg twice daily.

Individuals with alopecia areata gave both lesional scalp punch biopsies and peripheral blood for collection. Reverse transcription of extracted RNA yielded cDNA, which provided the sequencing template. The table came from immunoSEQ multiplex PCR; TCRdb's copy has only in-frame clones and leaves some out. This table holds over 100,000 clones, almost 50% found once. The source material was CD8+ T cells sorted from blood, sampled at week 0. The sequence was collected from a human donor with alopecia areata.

CDR3 sequence: CASSLDASGGETQYF. The CDR3 region has the DNA TGTGCCAGCAGTTTAGACGCTAGCGGGGGAGAGACCCAGTACTTC. This chain connects TRBV27 to TRBJ2-5; 10 positions agree with TRBD2. The CDR3 length is 15 residues. V shed 2 bases and J 4 bases; nucleotides not matched to a gene: 4. In germline, CDR1 is MNHEY, CDR2 SMNVEV (reference sequence).